This T cell receptor (beta chain) was found in a study of response to subunit inactivated influenza vaccine. Regarding this clonotype: Its specificity is not known.

Study-level findings and limits: Only a handful of new T cells, the authors suggested, are recruited with each seasonal influenza vaccination.

TCRdb itself ran the RT-PCR reads through MiXCR, one entry per CDR3 protein. The sample includes a few hundred thousand distinct CDR3 sequences, 14% of them seen just once. The V gene's germline CDR1 is SGHTA and CDR2 FQGNSA. The CDR3 is 14 residues long. Between the trimmed V and J ends, which lost 5 bases and 1 base, there was a span of 12 bases. The source was PBMCs from blood, collected 12 days after vaccination. This receptor was obtained from a man aged 45-60 years who received an inactivated influenza vaccine. This chain uses TRBV7-2 with TRBJ2-7; no firm D call. This CDR3 is CASSRPPLSYEQYF. In DNA, the CDR3 is TGTGCCAGCAGCCGACCCCCGCTATCCTACGAGCAGTACTTC.